The 28 T cell receptor beta chains reported below all come from one sample, sequenced in a study of blood T cell repertoires in COVID-19. The assay was immunoSEQ multiplex PCR, and TCRdb's table has in-frame clones only and misses some. The table has over 45,000 clones, around 89% seen once. Sequencing was done on a sample of peripheral blood. These receptor sequences come from a woman aged 55 to 70 with active COVID-19.

The chain carries TRBV5-5 and TRBJ2-7, with 11 bases that match TRBD2. After removal of 7 bases from V and 2 bases from J, the junction contained 5 bases not matched to a gene. Per the germline V gene, CDR1 is SGHKS and CDR2 is YYEKEE (reference sequence). This CDR3 has 14 residues. The CDR3 spells CASFRGLAAYEQYF. The CDR3 DNA reads as TGTGCCAGCTTCCGGGGACTAGCGGCCTACGAGCAGTACTTC.

This clone was seen once. This chain uses TRBV24-1 with TRBJ2-1; 15 bases map to TRBD2. The CDR3 sequence is 15 residues long. The germline V gene encodes CDR1 KGHDR and CDR2 SFDVKD. With V trimmed by 2 bases and J by 13 bases, 5 bases remained unmatched. The CDR3 loop reads CATSDSGLAGGQQFF. Here the CDR3 DNA reads TGTGCCACCAGTGATTCGGGACTAGCGGGGGGTCAACAGTTCTTC.

This chain links TRBV7-9 with TRBJ1-1; D gene uncertain. From germline, CDR1 is SEHNR and CDR2 FQNEAQ (reference sequence). Trimming cost V 5 bases and J 5 bases, with 21 bases left between them. This CDR3 is 16 amino acids long. The CDR3 DNA sequence: TGTGCCAGCAGCCCCGGTTCACTCGGGAGTAAGACTGAAGCTTTCTTT. It translates to CASSPGSLGSKTEAFF.

The CDR3 DNA sequence: TGTGCCATCAGTGGACAGGGTTTATACAATGAGCAGTTCTTC. Translation: CAISGQGLYNEQFF. This sequence joins TRBV10-3 and TRBJ2-1, with 7 nucleotides matching TRBD1. Unmatched junction bases numbered 4, after V lost 4 bases and J lost 4 bases. The CDR3 spans 14 residues. Germline V gene sequence: CDR1 ENHRY, CDR2 SYGVKD.

V is TRBV5-5 and J is TRBJ2-5; D gene unclear. The V end lost 0 bases, the J end lost 2 bases, and 11 bases lay between the germline ends. The CDR3 spans 15 residues. CDR1 and CDR2 from the germline V gene are SGHKS and YYEKEE (reference sequence). CDR3 protein: CASSLGPNPQETQYF. DNA of the CDR3: TGTGCCAGCAGCTTGGGGCCGAATCCGCAAGAGACCCAGTACTTC.

The rearrangement links TRBV7-9 to TRBJ2-4; TRBD1 matches 10 bases. CDR3 length equals 16 residues. V was clipped by 5 bases and J by 2 bases; unmatched bases: 6. Germline CDR1 reads SEHNR; CDR2 reads FQNEAQ (reference sequence). The CDR3 DNA is TGTGCCAGCAGCGTCCCGGGACAGGGGTCCAAAAACATTCAGTACTTC. This sequence encodes CASSVPGQGSKNIQYF. The full variable domain, with the rest looked up from reference TRBV7-9 and TRBJ2-4, is DTGVSQNPRHKITKRGQNVTFRCDPISEHNRLYWYRQTLGQGPEFLTYFQNEAQLEKSRLLSDRFSAERPKGSFSTLEIQRTEQGDSAMYLCASSVPGQGSKNIQYFGAGTRLSVL.

This sequence joins TRBV6-5 and TRBJ1-1; tentative D call: TRBD1 (5 bases). CDR3 length: 15 amino acids. The V and J ends lost 0 bases and 4 bases respectively, with 12 bases between them. Per germline, CDR1 MNHEY and CDR2 SVGAGI. CDR3 protein: CASSYSARVLTEAFF. CDR3 coding DNA: TGTGCCAGCAGTTACTCAGCCAGGGTTCTCACTGAAGCTTTCTTT.

In DNA, the CDR3 is TGTGCCAGCAGCAAAGGAGGGCGATATAGCAATCAGCCCCAGCATTTT. This gives the protein CASSKGGRYSNQPQHF. This chain joins TRBV21-1 and TRBJ1-5. TRBV21-1 counts as a pseudogene. The CDR3 runs to 16 residues.

This clone has a single count. The CDR3 DNA reads TGTGCCAGTCGATTAAGAGGGGGTGAGGGGGAGCTGTTTTTT. It is translated as CASRLRGGEGELFF. The chain uses TRBV19 and TRBJ2-2, with D maybe TRBD1 (6 bases). Germline V CDR1 and CDR2: LNHDA, SQIVND (reference sequence). This CDR3 region has 14 residues. Deletions cut 8 bases from V and 8 bases from J, with 18 bases between. Full variable domain (outside the CDR3, taken from reference TRBV19 and TRBJ2-2): DGGITQSPKYLFRKEGQNVTLSCEQNLNHDAMYWYRQDPGQGLRLIYYSQIVNDFQKGDIAEGYSVSREKKESFPLTVTSAQKNPTAFYLCASRLRGGEGELFFGEGSRLTVL.

The chain has TRBV7-2 and TRBJ1-3; a possible D gene is TRBD1 (6 bases). In germline, CDR1 is SGHTA, CDR2 FQGNSA. The V gene lost 5 bases and the J gene lost 3 bases, with 11 bases spanning the gap. The CDR3 runs 14 residues. CDR3 sequence reads: CASSLTGSGNTIYF. In nucleotides, the CDR3 is TGTGCCAGCAGCCTTACAGGGAGTGGAAACACCATATATTTT.

The V call is TRBV7-3, the J call TRBJ2-7; possibly TRBD2 for D (6 bases). The CDR3 has 15 amino acids. V was shortened by 0 bases and J by 8 bases, with 17 bases between the two germline ends. CDR1 and CDR2 from the germline V gene are SGHTA and FQGTGA. For the CDR3, the DNA is TGTGCCAGCAGCTTAACTGGGACTGGCGCTACGAAGCAGTACTTC. This translates into CASSLTGTGATKQYF.

V usage is TRBV3-1 (or the pseudogene TRBV3-2) and J usage is TRBJ2-5, with TRBD2 matching over 7 bases. Germline assignment: CDR1 LGHDT and CDR2 YNNKEL (reference sequence). This CDR3 spans 16 amino acids. V lost 2 bases to trimming and J lost 4 bases; unmatched junction nucleotides: 10. CDR3 sequence (DNA): TGTGCCAGCAGCCAACGGGAAAGCGGGGTGGCAGAGACCCAGTACTTC. Translated, it gives CASSQRESGVAETQYF.

This clone was observed at least ten times. The chain uses TRBV5-4 and TRBJ2-2, with TRBD1 matching 8 bases. Germline CDR1 SGHNT, CDR2 YYREEE (reference sequence). This CDR3 comprises 14 residues. With V trimmed by 6 bases and J by 4 bases, 5 bases remained unmatched. Written as DNA, the CDR3 is TGTGCCAGCAACCAGGGGGCCGGCACCGGGGAGCTGTTTTTT. Translation: CASNQGAGTGELFF.

The chain uses TRBV7-2 and TRBJ1-2, with TRBD1 matching over 9 bases. The CDR3 loop spans 14 amino acids. Germline lookup yields CDR1 SGHTA and CDR2 FQGNSA. V was pared by 1 base and J by 8 bases, with 5 bases of the junction left unmatched. Written as DNA, the CDR3 is TGTGCCAGCAGCTTAGGGGGACAGGGAAGAGGCTACACCTTC. This gives the protein CASSLGGQGRGYTF.

The V call is TRBV19, the J call TRBJ2-1; D gene unclear. CDR3 length equals 14 residues. Germline loops: CDR1 LNHDA, CDR2 SQIVND (reference sequence). The germline V and J ends were trimmed by 4 bases and 6 bases, with 13 bases remaining between them. The CDR3 bases are TGTGCCAGTAGTAGTCCCTCAGGCGTCAATGAGCAGTTCTTC. This sequence encodes CASSSPSGVNEQFF.

V and J are TRBV6-5 and TRBJ2-1; TRBD1 aligns across 9 bases. The CDR3 covers 15 residues. Germline trimming cut 5 bases from V and 2 bases from J; bases unmatched to any gene: 4. From germline, CDR1 is MNHEY and CDR2 SVGAGI. CDR3 nucleotides: TGTGCCAGCAGTCCCGGACAGGGGCCCTACAATGAGCAGTTCTTC. Its protein is CASSPGQGPYNEQFF.

The chain carries TRBV20-1 and TRBJ1-2; D is uncertain. V was trimmed by 7 bases and J by 1 base, leaving 7 bases between them. The CDR3 sequence is 11 residues long. The V gene's germline CDR1 is DFQATT and CDR2 SNEGSKA (reference sequence). The CDR3 reads CSVSDNYGYTF. As DNA, the CDR3 is TGCAGTGTATCAGATAACTATGGCTACACCTTC.

This rearrangement joins TRBV5-5 to TRBJ2-7; D possibly corresponds to TRBD1 (6 bases). The germline V and J ends were trimmed by 0 bases and 2 bases, with 9 bases remaining between them. This CDR3 spans 14 amino acids. Germline V gives CDR1 SGHKS, CDR2 YYEKEE (reference sequence). As DNA, the CDR3 is TGTGCCAGCAGCTTGGGGGGGCCTACCTACGAGCAGTACTTC. Its translation: CASSLGGPTYEQYF.

The rearrangement uses TRBV3-1 (or the pseudogene TRBV3-2) and TRBJ2-2, with D possibly matching TRBD1 (5 bases). CDR1 is LGHDT and CDR2 is YNNKEL in the germline V gene (reference sequence). The V and J ends lost 1 base and 0 bases respectively, with 6 bases between them. This CDR3 is 15 amino acids long. The chain's CDR3 is CASSQGTTNTGELFF. The CDR3 bases are TGTGCCAGCAGCCAAGGGACAACGAACACCGGGGAGCTGTTTTTT.

V is TRBV6-2 or TRBV6-3 and J is TRBJ2-2; 10 bases fit TRBD2. The V and J ends lost 2 bases and 7 bases, in that order; junction bases with no gene match: 4. This CDR3 spans 15 amino acids. Germline V gene sequence: CDR1 MNHEY, CDR2 SVGEGT. CDR3 DNA sequence: TGTGCCAGCAGTTACGGACTAGCGGAGTACGGGGAGCTGTTTTTT. This sequence encodes CASSYGLAEYGELFF.

This chain uses TRBV7-9 with TRBJ2-3, with TRBD2 identical over 10 bases. V trimming: 0 bases; J trimming: 0 bases; junction bases outside the gene matches: 6. The CDR3 totals 18 residues. CDR1 is SEHNR, CDR2 FQNEAQ, per germline (reference sequence). CDR3 residues: CASSLARQAGGSTDTQYF. CDR3 coding DNA: TGTGCCAGCAGCTTAGCGCGTCAAGCGGGGGGGAGCACAGATACGCAGTATTTT.

The J gene is TRBJ2-5, the V gene TRBV7-9, with TRBD1 as a possible D gene (6 bases). Germline-derived CDR1 and CDR2 are SEHNR and FQNEAQ (reference sequence). Trimming removed 3 bases from V and 5 bases from J, with 10 bases in between. This CDR3 has 13 residues. CDR3 region: CASSLGAGETQYF. CDR3 nucleotide sequence: TGTGCCAGCAGCTTGGGGGCTGGGGAGACCCAGTACTTC.

V and J are TRBV2 and TRBJ2-2; possible D gene TRBD1, 5 bases. The V end lost 6 bases, the J end lost 5 bases, and 13 bases lay between the germline ends. This CDR3 has 14 residues. Per germline, CDR1 SNHLY and CDR2 FYNNEI. CDR3 amino acids: CASRLNQGTGELFF. The CDR3 bases are TGTGCCAGCAGGCTAAATCAGGGAACCGGGGAGCTGTTTTTT.

The count of this clone is one. The chain joins TRBV5-5 to TRBJ1-6; a weak D match, TRBD1 (5 bases). The CDR3 is 16 amino acids. V lost 2 bases and J 9 bases, leaving 18 bases between the germline ends. Germline assignment: CDR1 SGHKS and CDR2 YYEKEE (reference sequence). This CDR3 reads CASSFEARAGGSPLHF. As DNA, the CDR3 is TGTGCCAGCAGCTTTGAAGCCAGGGCGGGAGGTTCACCCCTCCACTTT.

The chain links TRBV7-3 to TRBJ2-2, with 10 positions matching TRBD1. This CDR3 is 15 amino acids long. The ends lost 6 bases at V and 7 bases at J; junction bases unmatched: 8. Germline CDR1 is SGHTA and CDR2 is FQGTGA. CDR3 nucleotide sequence: TGTGCCAGCAGTCCCGGGACAGGGGTTCGCGGGGAGCTGTTTTTT. Translated, it gives CASSPGTGVRGELFF.

The chain joins TRBV7-9 to TRBJ1-2; perhaps TRBD1 as D (6 bases). Germline values: CDR1 SEHNR, CDR2 FQNEAQ (reference sequence). Trimming took off 5 bases at V and 6 bases at J, with 16 bases between the two ends. This CDR3 is 14 amino acids long. The CDR3, as DNA: TGTGCCAGCAGCGCATCGACAGGTGCTGATGGCTACACCTTC. It codes for CASSASTGADGYTF.

The chain combines TRBV2 with TRBJ2-4; weak D call: TRBD1 (6 bases). The CDR3 covers 11 residues. Deletions cut 3 bases from V and 9 bases from J, with 6 bases between. Germline assignment: CDR1 SNHLY and CDR2 FYNNEI. CDR3 DNA: TGTGCCAGCAGTGACAGGGGCATTCAGTACTTC. Its translation is CASSDRGIQYF.

This rearrangement joins TRBV29-1 to TRBJ2-7; D gene ambiguous. Germline CDR1 reads SQVTM; CDR2 reads ANQGSEA. The V end was cut by 1 base, the J end by 3 bases, with 4 bases between. The CDR3 totals 11 residues. CDR3 in amino acids: CSVEVSYEQYF. In DNA, the CDR3 is TGCAGCGTTGAAGTCAGCTACGAGCAGTACTTC.